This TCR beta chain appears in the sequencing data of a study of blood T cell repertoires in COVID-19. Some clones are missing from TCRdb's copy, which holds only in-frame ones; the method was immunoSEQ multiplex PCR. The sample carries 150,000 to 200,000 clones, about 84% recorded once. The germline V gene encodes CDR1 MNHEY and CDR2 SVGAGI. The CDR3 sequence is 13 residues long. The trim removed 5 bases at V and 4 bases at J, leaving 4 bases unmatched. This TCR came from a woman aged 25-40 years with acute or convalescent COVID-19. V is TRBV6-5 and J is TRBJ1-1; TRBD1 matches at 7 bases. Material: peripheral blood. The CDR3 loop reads CASSLDRVTEAFF. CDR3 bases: TGTGCCAGCAGTCTCGACAGGGTCACTGAAGCTTTCTTT.